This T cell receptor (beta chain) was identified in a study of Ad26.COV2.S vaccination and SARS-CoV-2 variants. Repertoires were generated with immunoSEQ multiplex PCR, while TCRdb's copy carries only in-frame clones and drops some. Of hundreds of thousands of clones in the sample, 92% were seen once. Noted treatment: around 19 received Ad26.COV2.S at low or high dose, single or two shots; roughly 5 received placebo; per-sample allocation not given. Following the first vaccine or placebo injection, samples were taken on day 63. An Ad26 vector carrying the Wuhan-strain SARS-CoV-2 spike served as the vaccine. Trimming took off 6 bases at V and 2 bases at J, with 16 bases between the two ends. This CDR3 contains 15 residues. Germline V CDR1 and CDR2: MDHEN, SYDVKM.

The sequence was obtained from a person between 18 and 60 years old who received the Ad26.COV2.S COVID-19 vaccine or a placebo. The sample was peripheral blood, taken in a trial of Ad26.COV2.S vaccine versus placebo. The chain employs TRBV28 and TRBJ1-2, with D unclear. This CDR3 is CASSPDRHGNYGYTF. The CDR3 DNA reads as TGTGCCAGCAGCCCTGACCGGCACGGCAACTATGGCTACACCTTC.